This paragraph reports one TCR beta chain. Its target is not known. Per germline, CDR1 SGHAT and CDR2 FQNNGV. The CDR3 consists of 13 residues. V shed 5 bases, J shed 9 bases, and the junction held 6 bases outside the gene matches. The data stem from a study of shared clonotypes between healthy human individuals. Study conclusions and caveats: A reduction in generation probabilities was seen for non-shared clonotypes relative to those shared by all four donors. In general, naive subsets displayed greater estimated richness than memory subsets did.

A CD45RA-negative memory subset and a CD45RA+ naive subset were separated from the CD4+ cells. Only in-frame clones appear in the TCRdb table, and some are missing; sequencing was by immunoSEQ multiplex PCR. The sample includes 2 million to 2.5 million clones, 90% to 95% of them seen just once. J is TRBJ2-1 and V is TRBV11-2, with TRBD2 identical over 8 bases. The specimen sequenced was naive CD4+ T cells from PBMCs. Subset defined: CD45RA+ positively selected. This sequence originates from a man between 18 and 35 years old in good health. Some clones in this sample may be carry-over from other donors' samples. CDR3 protein: CASSVAGMGEQFF. CDR3 sequence (DNA): TGTGCCAGCAGCGTAGCGGGAATGGGTGAGCAGTTCTTC.